These 17 T cell receptor beta chains share one sample of origin, sequenced in a study of naive and memory T cell subsets. Two oligonucleotides, mixed equimolar, formed the beta constant-region primer covering TRBC1 and TRBC2. In TCRdb, the UMI-ligation and nested PCR reads were re-called with MiXCR into one record per CDR3 protein. The table lists 75,000 to 85,000 distinct CDR3 sequences, around 13% of them singletons, with approximately 0.94% in the top ten. Sequenced sample: central memory CD4+ T cells from blood. These receptors were collected from a human donor in good health.

There are a few counts of this clonotype. The J gene is TRBJ2-7, the V gene TRBV14; D unresolved. The germline V gene encodes CDR1 SGHDN and CDR2 FVKESK. The V end was cut by 3 bases, the J end by 0 bases, with 9 bases between. The CDR3 contains 14 residues. CDR3 loop: CASSQGRDSYEQYF. DNA for the CDR3: TGTGCCAGCAGCCAGGGCAGAGACTCCTACGAGCAGTACTTC.

This clonotype occurred many times. This rearrangement joins TRBV28 to TRBJ2-1; 9 bases fit TRBD2. Germline loops: CDR1 MDHEN, CDR2 SYDVKM. The CDR3 loop spans 16 amino acids. The V and J ends lost 4 bases and 3 bases, in that order; junction bases with no gene match: 7. CDR3 sequence (DNA): TGTGCCAGCAGTTCCTTTATAGCGGGAGACTACAATGAGCAGTTCTTC. It yields the protein CASSSFIAGDYNEQFF.

The V call is TRBV7-9, the J call TRBJ2-1, with 10 bases fitting TRBD2. The CDR3 extends over 18 amino acids. J gave up 5 bases and V 4 bases, and 14 bases lay outside the gene matches. CDR1 and CDR2 (germline): SEHNR, FQNEAQ (reference sequence). The CDR3 protein is CASSSPGGGLATDNEQFF. The CDR3 DNA reads as TGTGCCAGCAGCTCTCCTGGTGGGGGACTAGCGACCGACAATGAGCAGTTCTTC.

This clonotype came up a few times. The rearrangement links TRBV5-1 to TRBJ1-5; no definite D call. V lost 4 bases to trimming and J lost 0 bases, with 5 bases between them. Germline-derived CDR1 and CDR2 are SGHRS and YFSETQ. This CDR3 is built from 13 residues. Here the CDR3 reads CASSVDSNQPQHF. CDR3 DNA sequence: TGCGCCAGCAGCGTAGATAGCAATCAGCCCCAGCATTTT.

The rearrangement uses TRBV12-3 or TRBV12-4 and TRBJ2-5, with a weak D call TRBD2 (6 bases). This CDR3 spans 14 amino acids. Trimming removed 5 bases at V and 4 bases at J, with 14 bases between. The CDR3 DNA follows: TGTGCCAGCAGTCGACTAGAACCGACAGAGACCCAGTACTTC. Residues: CASSRLEPTETQYF.

The table lists this clonotype with a few counts. The V gene is TRBV30, the J gene TRBJ2-5; 7 nucleotides agree with TRBD2. After removal of 1 base from V and 1 base from J, the junction contained 3 bases not matched to a gene. Looked up from germline, CDR1 is GTSNPN and CDR2 is SVGIG (reference sequence). CDR3 size: 14 residues. The CDR3 loop reads CAWSAPSGQETQYF. CDR3 DNA: TGTGCCTGGAGTGCCCCTAGCGGCCAAGAGACCCAGTACTTC.

The chain carries TRBV7-9 and TRBJ2-7, with 10 bases matching TRBD2. Trimming took 5 bases from V and 3 from J; bases not matched to a gene: 7. In germline, CDR1 is SEHNR, CDR2 FQNEAQ (reference sequence). CDR3 size: 15 residues. As DNA, the CDR3 is TGTGCCAGCAGCGCCTTAGCGGGAGGAAGCTACGAGCAGTACTTC. Protein sequence: CASSALAGGSYEQYF.

There are a few counts of this clonotype. V gene TRBV20-1 combines with J gene TRBJ1-1; a weak D match, TRBD1 (5 bases). Germline V lookup: CDR1 DFQATT, CDR2 SNEGSKA (reference sequence). V dropped 1 base and J dropped 1 base, with 10 bases sitting between them. The CDR3 spans 14 residues. The CDR3 DNA reads as TGCAGTGCTAGAGCGAAGACAGCGAACACTGAAGCTTTCTTT. It specifies CSARAKTANTEAFF.

This clonotype has just a few counts. The J gene is TRBJ1-5, the V gene TRBV7-8; a weak D match, TRBD1 (5 bases). V lost 6 bases to trimming and J lost 1 base, with 10 bases between them. The length of the CDR3 is 14 residues. The germline V gene has CDR1 SGHVS and CDR2 FQNEAQ. The CDR3 bases are TGTGCCAGCAGTTCAGGGTTAAGCAATCAGCCCCAGCATTTT. It codes for CASSSGLSNQPQHF.

About this clonotype itself: Sequence at one end of the junction differs from germline and may be a read error. The rearrangement links TRBV5-4 to TRBJ2-7; a weak D match, TRBD1 (5 bases). Germline V CDR1 and CDR2: SGHNT, YYREEE (reference sequence). This CDR3 has 15 residues. The CDR3 DNA follows: TGTGCCAGCAGCCGCCAGGCGCAGGGCTCCTTCGAGCAGTACTTC. It is translated as CASSRQAQGSFEQYF.

The chain employs TRBV12-3 or TRBV12-4 and TRBJ2-3; 11 positions match TRBD1. This CDR3 spans 14 amino acids. V dropped 6 bases and J dropped 10; count of bases not matched to a gene: 9. The CDR3 spells CASRVGQGALAQYF. The CDR3 DNA is TGTGCCAGCAGGGTCGGACAGGGGGCTTTAGCGCAGTATTTT.

This clonotype was seen many times. This chain connects TRBV2 to TRBJ2-7; D gene ambiguous. The CDR3 covers 15 residues. CDR1 and CDR2 (germline): SNHLY, FYNNEI. Trimming pared 2 bases from V and 9 bases from J, leaving 20 bases between. CDR3 in amino acids: CASSEFLVGVFGQYF. The CDR3 bases are TGTGCCAGCAGTGAATTTCTCGTCGGCGTGTTTGGGCAGTACTTC.

CDR3 amino acids: CATSAPKGQGDGYTF. The DNA of the CDR3 is TGTGCCACCAGCGCGCCGAAGGGGCAGGGCGATGGCTACACCTTC. This chain links TRBV24-1 with TRBJ1-2; perhaps TRBD1 as D (5 bases). Trimming cost V 7 bases and J 6 bases, with 20 bases left between them. Germline V gene sequence: CDR1 KGHDR, CDR2 SFDVKD. There are 15 residues in the CDR3.

The chain uses TRBV29-1 and TRBJ1-1, with D possibly TRBD1 on 6 matching bases. Trimming cost V 7 bases and J 3 bases, with 21 bases left between them. The germline gives CDR1 SQVTM, CDR2 ANQGSEA. CDR3 length: 15 amino acids. CDR3 sequence: CSALGGRGFDTEAFF. The CDR3, as DNA: TGCAGCGCCCTCGGGGGGCGTGGGTTTGACACTGAAGCTTTCTTT.

The table lists this clonotype with many counts. This chain joins TRBV7-8 and TRBJ2-7, with 9 bases aligning to TRBD1. V gave up 4 bases and J gave up 3 bases; unmatched junction bases: 7. The germline gives CDR1 SGHVS, CDR2 FQNEAQ. This CDR3 spans 15 amino acids. The CDR3 region has the DNA TGTGCCAGCAGCTCAGCGTGGGGACAGGGCTACGAGCAGTACTTC. Translated: CASSSAWGQGYEQYF. Full variable domain (missing parts from reference TRBV7-8 and TRBJ2-7): GAGVSQSPRYKVAKRGQDVALRCDPISGHVSLFWYQQALGQGPEFLTYFQNEAQLDKSGLPSDRFFAERPEGSVSTLKIQRTQQEDSAVYLCASSSAWGQGYEQYFGPGTRLTVT.

This clonotype was picked up a small number of times. The chain links TRBV6-1 to TRBJ2-7, with 9 bases lining up with TRBD2. In germline, CDR1 is MNHNS, CDR2 SASEGT. This CDR3 has 13 residues. V shed 4 bases and J 2 bases; nucleotides not matched to a gene: 0. The DNA for the CDR3 is TGTGCCAGCAGTGGCGGGAGGGCCTACGAGCAGTACTTC. Encoded protein: CASSGGRAYEQYF.

In this sample, this clonotype turned up a few times. Here the CDR3 DNA reads TGTGCCAGCAGCAAAGATAGCGACCTCTACGAGCAGTACTTC. It translates to CASSKDSDLYEQYF. The rearrangement joins TRBV7-2 to TRBJ2-7; D may be TRBD2 (5 bases). Trimming stripped 5 bases from V and 3 bases from J, with 14 bases between. Germline V lookup: CDR1 SGHTA, CDR2 FQGNSA. The CDR3 spans 14 residues.